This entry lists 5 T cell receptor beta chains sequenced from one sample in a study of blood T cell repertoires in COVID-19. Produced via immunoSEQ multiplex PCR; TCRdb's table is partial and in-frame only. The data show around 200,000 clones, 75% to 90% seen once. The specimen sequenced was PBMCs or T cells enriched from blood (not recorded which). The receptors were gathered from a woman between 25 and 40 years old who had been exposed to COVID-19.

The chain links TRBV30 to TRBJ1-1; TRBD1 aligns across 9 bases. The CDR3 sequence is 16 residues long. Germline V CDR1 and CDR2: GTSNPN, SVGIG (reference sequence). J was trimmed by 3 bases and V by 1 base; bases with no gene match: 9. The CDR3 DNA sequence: TGTGCCTGGAGTGGCAACAGGGGGCAGGCGGACACTGAAGCTTTCTTT. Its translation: CAWSGNRGQADTEAFF.

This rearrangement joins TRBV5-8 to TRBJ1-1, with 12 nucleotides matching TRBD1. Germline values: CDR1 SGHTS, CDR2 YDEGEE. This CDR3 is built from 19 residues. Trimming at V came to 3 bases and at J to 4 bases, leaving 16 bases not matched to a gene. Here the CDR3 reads CASSWAGTGGYLVFTEAFF. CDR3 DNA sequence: TGTGCCAGCAGCTGGGCCGGGACAGGGGGCTATCTGGTATTCACTGAAGCTTTCTTT.

In nucleotides, the CDR3 is TGTGCCAGCAGCGTAGGGGCGACCGGGGAGCTGTTTTTT. Its protein product is CASSVGATGELFF. V and J are TRBV9 and TRBJ2-2; D remains ambiguous. Trimming stripped 0 bases from V and 5 bases from J, with 5 bases between. From germline, CDR1 is SGDLS and CDR2 YYNGEE. This CDR3 spans 13 amino acids.

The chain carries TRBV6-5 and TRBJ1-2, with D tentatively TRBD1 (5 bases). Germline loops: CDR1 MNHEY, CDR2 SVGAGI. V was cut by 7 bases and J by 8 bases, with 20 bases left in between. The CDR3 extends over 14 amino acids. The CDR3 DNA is TGTGCCAGCACAAAGGGATTGGGGGGAAGCGGCTACACCTTC. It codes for CASTKGLGGSGYTF.

In DNA, the CDR3 is TGTGCCAGCAGAGGGGGAGGGAGTAGCAATCAGCCCCAGCATTTT. It specifies CASRGGGSSNQPQHF. V is TRBV27 and J is TRBJ1-5; a weak D match, TRBD1 (6 bases). The CDR3 runs 15 residues. The germline V gene has CDR1 MNHEY and CDR2 SMNVEV (reference sequence). Trimming removed 6 bases at V and 0 bases at J, with 12 bases between.